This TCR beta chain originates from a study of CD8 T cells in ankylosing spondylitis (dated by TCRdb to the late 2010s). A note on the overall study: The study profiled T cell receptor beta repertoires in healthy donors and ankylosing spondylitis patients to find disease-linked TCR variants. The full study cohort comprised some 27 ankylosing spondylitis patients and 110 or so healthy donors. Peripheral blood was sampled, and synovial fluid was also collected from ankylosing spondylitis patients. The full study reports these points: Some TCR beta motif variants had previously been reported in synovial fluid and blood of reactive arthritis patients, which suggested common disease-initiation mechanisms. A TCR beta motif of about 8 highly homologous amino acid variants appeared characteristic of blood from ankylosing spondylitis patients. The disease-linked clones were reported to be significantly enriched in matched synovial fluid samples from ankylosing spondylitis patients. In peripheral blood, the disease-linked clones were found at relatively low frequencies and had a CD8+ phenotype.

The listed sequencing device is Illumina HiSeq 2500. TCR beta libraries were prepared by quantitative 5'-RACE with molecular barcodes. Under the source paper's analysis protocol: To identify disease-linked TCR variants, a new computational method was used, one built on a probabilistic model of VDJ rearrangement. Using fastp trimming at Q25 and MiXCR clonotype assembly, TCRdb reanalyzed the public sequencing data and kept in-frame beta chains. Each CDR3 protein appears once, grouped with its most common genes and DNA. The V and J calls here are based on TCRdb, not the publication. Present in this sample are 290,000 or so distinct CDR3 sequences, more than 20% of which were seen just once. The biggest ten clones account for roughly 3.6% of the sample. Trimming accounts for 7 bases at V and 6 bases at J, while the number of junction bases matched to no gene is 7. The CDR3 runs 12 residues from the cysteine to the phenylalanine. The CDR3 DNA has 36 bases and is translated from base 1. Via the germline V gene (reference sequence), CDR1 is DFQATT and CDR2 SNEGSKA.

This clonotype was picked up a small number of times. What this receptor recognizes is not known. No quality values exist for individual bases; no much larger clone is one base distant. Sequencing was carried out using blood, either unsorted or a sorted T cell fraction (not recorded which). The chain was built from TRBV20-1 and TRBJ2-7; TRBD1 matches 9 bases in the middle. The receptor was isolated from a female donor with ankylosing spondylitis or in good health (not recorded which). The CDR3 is CSETGQGTEQYF. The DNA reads TGCAGTGAAACGGGACAGGGAACCGAGCAGTACTTC.